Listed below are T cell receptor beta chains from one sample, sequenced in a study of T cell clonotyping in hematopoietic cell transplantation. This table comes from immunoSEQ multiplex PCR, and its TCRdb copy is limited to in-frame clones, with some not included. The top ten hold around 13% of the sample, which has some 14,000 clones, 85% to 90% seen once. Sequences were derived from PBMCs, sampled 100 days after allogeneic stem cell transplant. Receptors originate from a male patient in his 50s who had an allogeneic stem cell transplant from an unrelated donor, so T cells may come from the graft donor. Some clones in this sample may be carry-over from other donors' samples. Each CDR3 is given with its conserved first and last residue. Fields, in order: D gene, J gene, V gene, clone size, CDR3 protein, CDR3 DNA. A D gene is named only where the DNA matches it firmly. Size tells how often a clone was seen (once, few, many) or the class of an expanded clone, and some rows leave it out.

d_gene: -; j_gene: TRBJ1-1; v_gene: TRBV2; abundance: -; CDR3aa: CATQSDLNTEAFF; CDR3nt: TGTGCCACTCAGTCGGACCTGAACACTGAAGCTTTCTTT
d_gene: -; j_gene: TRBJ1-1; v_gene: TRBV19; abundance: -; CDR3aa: CASGPLETETSFF; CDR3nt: TGTGCCAGTGGGCCCCTTGAAACCGAGACCTCTTTCTTT
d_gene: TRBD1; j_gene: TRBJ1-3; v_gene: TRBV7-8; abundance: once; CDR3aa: CASSLTGVDGNTIYF; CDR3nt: TGTGCCAGCAGCTTGACAGGGGTGGATGGAAACACCATATATTTT
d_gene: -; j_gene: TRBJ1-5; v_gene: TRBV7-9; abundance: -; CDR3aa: CASSLGGINQPQHF; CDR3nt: TGTGCCAGCAGCTTGGGGGGTATCAATCAGCCCCAGCATTTT
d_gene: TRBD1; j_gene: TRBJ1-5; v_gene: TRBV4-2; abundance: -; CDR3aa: CASSYQGATGNQPQHF; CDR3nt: TGTGCCAGCAGCTACCAGGGGGCGACGGGCAATCAGCCCCAGCATTTT
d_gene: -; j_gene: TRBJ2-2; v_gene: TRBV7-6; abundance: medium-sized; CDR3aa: CASSLASGNTGELFF; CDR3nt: TGTGCCAGCAGCTTAGCCAGCGGGAACACCGGGGAGCTGTTTTTT
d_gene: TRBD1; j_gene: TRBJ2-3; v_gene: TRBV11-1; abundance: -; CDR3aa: CASLRQGMDTDTQYF; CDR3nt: TGTGCCAGCCTCAGACAGGGGATGGACACAGATACGCAGTATTTT
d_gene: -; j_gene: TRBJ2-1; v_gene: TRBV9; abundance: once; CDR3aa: CASSVGGENYNEQFF; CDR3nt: TGTGCCAGCAGCGTAGGCGGGGAAAACTACAATGAGCAGTTCTTC
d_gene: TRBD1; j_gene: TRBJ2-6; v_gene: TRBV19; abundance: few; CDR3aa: CASSKDRVSGANVLTF; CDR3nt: TGTGCCAGTAGTAAGGACAGGGTCTCTGGGGCCAACGTCCTGACTTTC
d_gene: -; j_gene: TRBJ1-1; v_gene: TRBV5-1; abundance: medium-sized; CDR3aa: CASSLELATEAFF; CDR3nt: TGCGCCAGCAGCTTGGAACTGGCTACTGAAGCTTTCTTT
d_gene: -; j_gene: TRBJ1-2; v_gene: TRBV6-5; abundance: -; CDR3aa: CASSYDPNYGYTF; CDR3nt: TGTGCCAGCAGTTACGATCCAAACTATGGCTACACCTTC
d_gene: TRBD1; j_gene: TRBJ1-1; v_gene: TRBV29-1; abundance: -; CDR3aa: CSVEEGQVAFF; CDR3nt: TGCAGCGTTGAAGAAGGACAGGTAGCTTTCTTT
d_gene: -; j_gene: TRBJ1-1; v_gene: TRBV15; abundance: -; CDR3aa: CATGGAMNTEAFF; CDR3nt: TGTGCCACCGGAGGGGCGATGAACACTGAAGCTTTCTTT
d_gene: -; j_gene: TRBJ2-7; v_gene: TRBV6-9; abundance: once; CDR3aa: CATLVIGDEQYF; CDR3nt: TGTGCCACACTCGTCATAGGAGACGAGCAGTACTTC
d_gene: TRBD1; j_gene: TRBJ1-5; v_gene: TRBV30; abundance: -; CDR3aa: CACSTGGPQHF; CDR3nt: TGTGCCTGTTCAACAGGGGGGCCCCAGCATTTT
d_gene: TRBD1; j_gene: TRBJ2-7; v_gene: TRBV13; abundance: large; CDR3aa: CASSRRQGSSYEQYF; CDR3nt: TGTGCCAGCAGCAGGCGACAGGGGAGCTCCTACGAGCAGTACTTC
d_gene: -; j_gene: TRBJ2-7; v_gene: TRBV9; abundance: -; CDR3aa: CASSVGTVYEQYF; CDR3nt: TGTGCCAGCAGCGTAGGGACGGTCTACGAGCAGTACTTC
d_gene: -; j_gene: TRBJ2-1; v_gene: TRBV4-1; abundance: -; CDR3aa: CASSQSNRVYNEQFF; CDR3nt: TGCGCCAGCAGCCAGAGTAACAGGGTTTACAATGAGCAGTTCTTC
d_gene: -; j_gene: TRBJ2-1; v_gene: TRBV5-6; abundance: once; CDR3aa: CASSLDWGSSYNEQFF; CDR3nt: TGTGCCAGCAGCTTGGACTGGGGAAGCTCCTACAATGAGCAGTTCTTC
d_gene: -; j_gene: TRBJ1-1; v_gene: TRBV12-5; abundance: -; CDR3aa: CASGLDNTEAFF; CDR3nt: TGTGCTAGTGGTTTGGATAACACTGAAGCTTTCTTT
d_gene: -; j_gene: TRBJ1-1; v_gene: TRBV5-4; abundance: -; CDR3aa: CASSLDRNTEAFF; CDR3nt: TGTGCCAGCAGCTTGGACAGGAACACTGAAGCTTTCTTT
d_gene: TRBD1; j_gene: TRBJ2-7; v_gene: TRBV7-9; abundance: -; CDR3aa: CASSFSRTGVDEQYF; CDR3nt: TGTGCCAGCAGCTTTTCTCGGACAGGGGTGGACGAGCAGTACTTC
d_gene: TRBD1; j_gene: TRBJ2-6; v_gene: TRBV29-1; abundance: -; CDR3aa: CSAGQDGGANVLTF; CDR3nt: TGCAGCGCCGGACAGGACGGTGGGGCCAACGTCCTGACTTTC
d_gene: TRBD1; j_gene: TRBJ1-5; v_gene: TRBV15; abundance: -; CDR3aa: CATSIRQGAAQPQHF; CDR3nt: TGTGCCACCAGCATAAGACAGGGGGCGGCTCAGCCCCAGCATTTT
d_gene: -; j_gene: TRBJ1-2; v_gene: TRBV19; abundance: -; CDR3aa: CASGAGGYTF; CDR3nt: TGTGCCAGCGGGGCCGGTGGCTACACCTTC
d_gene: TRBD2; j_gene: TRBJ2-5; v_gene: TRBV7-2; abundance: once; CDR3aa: CASSLGLAGSQETQYF; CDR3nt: TGTGCCAGCAGCTTGGGACTAGCGGGGTCTCAAGAGACCCAGTACTTC
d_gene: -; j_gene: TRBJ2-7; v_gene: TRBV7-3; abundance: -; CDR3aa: CASSFGGGYEQYF; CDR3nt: TGTGCCAGCAGCTTCGGGGGAGGATATGAGCAGTACTTC
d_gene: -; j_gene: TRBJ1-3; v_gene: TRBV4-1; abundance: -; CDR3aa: CASSQDRVGYSFGNTIYF; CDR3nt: TGCGCCAGCAGCCAAGACCGAGTAGGTTACAGCTTTGGAAACACCATATATTTT
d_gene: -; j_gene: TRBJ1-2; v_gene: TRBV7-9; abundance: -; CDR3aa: CASSFVATHGGEGYTF; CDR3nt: TGTGCCAGCAGCTTTGTGGCAACACACGGGGGAGAGGGCTACACCTTC
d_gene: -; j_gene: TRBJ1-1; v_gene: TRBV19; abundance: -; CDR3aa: CASSLAIAGTEAFF; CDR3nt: TGTGCCAGTAGTCTCGCAATTGCGGGGACTGAAGCTTTCTTT
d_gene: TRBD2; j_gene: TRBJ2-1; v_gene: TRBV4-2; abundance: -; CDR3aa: CASSQLGRGASSYNEQFF; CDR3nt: TGTGCCAGCAGCCAACTGGGGCGGGGGGCGAGCTCCTACAATGAGCAGTTCTTC